Each of the 24 T cell receptor beta chains below was sequenced from the same sample in a study of T cells in Graves' hyperthyroidism and ophthalmopathy (dated by TCRdb to about 2019). The method behind the library was multiplex PCR. This sample was sequenced with an Illumina HiSeq 2000. The TCR beta CDR3 regions were amplified from the RNA transcripts. The TCR CDR3 was subjected to a first round of RT-PCR using the HTBI primer set and the Qiagen OneStep RT-PCR kit. Using fastp at Q25 and MiXCR, TCRdb reprocessed the public reads and kept productive beta chains. Identical CDR3 proteins give one entry, which carries the most common genes and DNA. Recorded for this sample are hundreds of thousands of distinct CDR3 sequences; approximately 14% of them occurred a single time. The ten largest clones add up to around an eighth of the sample. The sequencing input was blood. The receptors derive from a woman in her late teens or twenties with Graves' hyperthyroidism.

The chain joins TRBV6-2 or TRBV6-3 to TRBJ1-2; D unresolved. Trimming shortened V by 7 bases and J by 4 bases, and 10 bases separated the two germline ends. This CDR3 is 12 amino acids long. Germline values: CDR1 MNHEY, CDR2 SVGEGT. The CDR3 nucleotides are TGTGCCAGCACCCGACTGGGCTATGGCTACACCTTC. Translating gives CASTRLGYGYTF.

This clonotype was recorded at least ten times. The chain has TRBV27 and TRBJ2-7, with unresolved D. Germline V gene lookup returns CDR1 MNHEY and CDR2 SMNVEV (reference sequence). The germline V and J ends were trimmed by 1 base and 2 bases, with 12 bases remaining between them. This CDR3 comprises 15 residues. CDR3 loop: CASSLFPAVTYEQYF. The CDR3 nucleotides are TGTGCCAGCAGTTTATTTCCGGCAGTCACCTACGAGCAGTACTTC.

This clonotype has more than one count but fewer than ten. The chain employs TRBV3-1 and TRBJ2-5; the D is unclear. The CDR3 loop spans 14 amino acids. Germline V gene sequence: CDR1 LGHDT, CDR2 YNNKEL (reference sequence). V gave up 1 base and J gave up 5 bases, with 11 bases separating them. CDR3 protein: CASSQVSSWETQYF. CDR3 sequence (DNA): TGTGCCAGCAGCCAAGTGTCTAGTTGGGAGACCCAGTACTTC.

Notes on this clonotype: Possible read error: a much larger clone is one base away. V and J are TRBV27 and TRBJ2-1, with TRBD2 identical over 7 bases. Germline V CDR1 and CDR2: MNHEY, SMNVEV (reference sequence). CDR3 size: 15 residues. The CDR3 coding sequence is TGTGCCAGCAGTTTACGGACTAGTAGAGGTAATGAGAAGTTCTTC. Protein: CASSLRTSRGNEKFF.

In its sample, this clonotype was seen many times. This chain uses TRBV7-9 with TRBJ2-7; D possibly corresponds to TRBD2 (5 bases). The CDR3 sequence is 14 residues long. Germline CDR1 is SEHNR and CDR2 is FQNEAQ (reference sequence). The V end was cut by 5 bases, the J end by 3 bases, with 14 bases between. CDR3 nucleotide sequence: TGTGCCAGCAGCCTGTCCGGGGTCGTCTACGAGCAGTACTTC. Its protein is CASSLSGVVYEQYF.

This clonotype was found many times. The V gene is TRBV20-1, the J gene TRBJ1-4, with 7 bases identical to TRBD1. The germline V gene has CDR1 DFQATT and CDR2 SNEGSKA (reference sequence). V lost 5 bases to trimming and J lost 0 bases; unmatched junction nucleotides: 12. The CDR3 sequence is 17 residues long. The CDR3 reads CSAPTTGSTATNEKLFF. The DNA of the CDR3 is TGCAGTGCTCCAACGACAGGGTCGACTGCAACTAATGAAAAACTGTTTTTT.

This clonotype was seen only a few times. CDR3 sequence reads: CASSVFRQRATDTQYF. The CDR3 DNA reads TGTGCCAGCAGCGTCTTCCGGCAACGGGCAACAGATACGCAGTATTTT. V usage is TRBV9 and J usage is TRBJ2-3, with no clear D. Trimming shortened V by 2 bases and J by 3 bases, and 16 bases separated the two germline ends. Germline CDR1 SGDLS, CDR2 YYNGEE. There are 16 residues in the CDR3. The variable domain in full, completed from reference TRBV9 and TRBJ2-3, reads DSGVTQTPKHLITATGQRVTLRCSPRSGDLSVYWYQQSLDQGLQFLIQYYNGEERAKGNILERFSAQQFPDLHSELNLSSLELGDSALYFCASSVFRQRATDTQYFGPGTRLTVL.

As concerns this clonotype: Being one base from a much bigger clone, this may be a read error. Lacking the conserved final phenylalanine or tryptophan, this CDR3 likely reflects a read error. The chain links TRBV5-1 to TRBJ1-6; D gene unclear. V gave up 0 bases and J gave up 7 bases, with 11 bases separating them. Germline values: CDR1 SGHRS, CDR2 YFSETQ. CDR3 length equals 15 residues. Written as DNA, the CDR3 is TGCGCCAGCAGCTTGGAAAGTAGTGCAAATTCACCCCTCCACCTT. Its protein product is CASSLESSANSPLHL.

This clonotype has only a few counts. The chain couples TRBV10-3 to TRBJ1-2, with D possibly being TRBD1 (5 bases). Germline assignment: CDR1 ENHRY and CDR2 SYGVKD. V dropped 3 bases and J dropped 3 bases, with 11 bases sitting between them. The length of the CDR3 is 14 residues. The chain's CDR3 is CAISDWGNHYGYTF. The CDR3 DNA is TGTGCCATCAGTGACTGGGGGAATCACTATGGCTACACCTTC.

This clonotype was observed many times. The V and J genes are TRBV7-2 and TRBJ1-5; D gene unclear. V lost 2 bases and J lost 8, with 13 bases in between. This CDR3 has 14 amino acids. Germline V gene data show CDR1 as SGHTA and CDR2 as FQGNSA. In DNA form, the CDR3 reads TGTGCCAGCAGCTTATGGGCGAGGGAAAAGCCCCAGCATTTT. It yields the protein CASSLWAREKPQHF.

This clonotype appeared a few times. The chain couples TRBV7-2 to TRBJ1-5, with TRBD1 matching over 7 bases. Germline lookup yields CDR1 SGHTA and CDR2 FQGNSA. The CDR3 runs to 16 residues. V dropped 4 bases and J dropped 2; count of bases not matched to a gene: 8. CDR3 nucleotide sequence: TGTGCCAGCAGCTCCCGGGAGGGGGCTGGCAATCAGCCCCAGCATTTT. It encodes CASSSREGAGNQPQHF.

With regard to this clonotype: A much larger clone lies a single base off, so this may be a read error. The genes are TRBV2 and TRBJ2-7; D gene ambiguous. The CDR3 length is 12 residues. The V gene's germline CDR1 is SNHLY and CDR2 FYNNEI. CDR3 DNA: TGTGCCGGCAGTGAGATCCCCCAAGGGCAGTACTTC. This sequence encodes CAGSEIPQGQYF.

This clonotype appeared many times. The rearrangement joins TRBV28 to TRBJ2-7; D unresolved. The length of the CDR3 is 12 residues. Trimming took 5 bases from V and 5 from J, leaving 10 bases between them. Germline CDR1 and CDR2: MDHEN and SYDVKM. In DNA, the CDR3 is TGTGCCAGCAGTAGAAACCCTGACGAGCAGTACTTC. Protein: CASSRNPDEQYF.

This clonotype has ten or more counts. The CDR3 is CASSQYGGASYEQYF. The CDR3 bases are TGTGCCAGCAGCCAGTATGGGGGAGCGTCCTACGAGCAGTACTTC. The V call is TRBV7-9, the J call TRBJ2-7, with D possibly called TRBD1 or TRBD2 (5 bases each). Germline values: CDR1 SEHNR, CDR2 FQNEAQ (reference sequence). The CDR3 spans 15 residues. V dropped 5 bases and J dropped 1 base, with 15 bases sitting between them.

The V gene is TRBV6-5, the J gene TRBJ1-2; D is unclear. V dropped 0 bases and J dropped 4 bases, with 12 bases sitting between them. The CDR3 is 15 residues long. Per the germline V gene, CDR1 is MNHEY and CDR2 is SVGAGI. The CDR3 DNA reads TGTGCCAGCAGTTACTCGATCCTAGGCTCCTATGGCTACACCTTC. Translated: CASSYSILGSYGYTF.

This clonotype was found a few times. The J gene is TRBJ2-2, the V gene TRBV6-1; D is uncertain. CDR3 length equals 16 residues. Looked up from germline, CDR1 is MNHNS and CDR2 is SASEGT. Trimming pared 2 bases from V and 2 bases from J, leaving 12 bases between. The CDR3 loop is CASSELKGFNTGELFF. In DNA form, the CDR3 reads TGTGCCAGCAGTGAATTGAAGGGATTCAACACCGGGGAGCTGTTTTTT.

This chain joins TRBV10-3 and TRBJ1-5; the D is unclear. CDR3 length equals 14 residues. V lost 1 base to trimming and J lost 5 bases, with 9 bases between them. Germline loops: CDR1 ENHRY, CDR2 SYGVKD. The CDR3 bases are TGTGCCATCAGTGAGTTGAGGGAGTATCAGCCCCAGCATTTT. This encodes CAISELREYQPQHF.

The J gene is TRBJ2-6, the V gene TRBV3-1; no firm D call. CDR1 and CDR2 (germline): LGHDT, YNNKEL (reference sequence). The CDR3 covers 15 residues. V shed 1 base and J shed 2 bases, with 6 bases lying between them. CDR3 DNA sequence: TGTGCCAGCAGCCAAGGCGTTGCTGGGGCCAACGTCCTGACTTTC. It encodes CASSQGVAGANVLTF.

Many counts were recorded for this clonotype. V usage is TRBV5-1 and J usage is TRBJ1-5; perhaps TRBD1 as D (5 bases). Germline V lookup: CDR1 SGHRS, CDR2 YFSETQ. The CDR3 has 15 residues. The germline V and J ends were trimmed by 0 bases and 5 bases, with 12 bases remaining between them. CDR3 nucleotide sequence: TGCGCCAGCAGCTTGGGGGACCGAACCGATCAGCCCCAGCATTTT. Its protein is CASSLGDRTDQPQHF.

The rearrangement joins TRBV15 to TRBJ2-2, with 8 nucleotides matching TRBD1. The CDR3 is 15 amino acids. Germline CDR1 and CDR2: LNHNV and YYDKDF (reference sequence). V trimming: 0 bases; J trimming: 3 bases; junction bases outside the gene matches: 0. The CDR3, as DNA: TGTGCCACCAGCAGAGAACAGGGGGACACCGGGGAGCTGTTTTTT. It is translated as CATSREQGDTGELFF.

This clonotype has just a few counts. The chain recombines TRBV20-1 with TRBJ2-5, with 9 positions matching TRBD2. Germline lookup yields CDR1 DFQATT and CDR2 SNEGSKA (reference sequence). Unmatched junction bases numbered 8, after V lost 4 bases and J lost 2 bases. CDR3 length: 15 residues. Written as DNA, the CDR3 is TGCAGTGCTACCCGAGCGGGGGGCCGACAAGAGACCCAGTACTTC. Translation: CSATRAGGRQETQYF.

This clonotype was seen at least ten times. This chain connects TRBV10-3 to TRBJ1-1; TRBD1 matches at 9 bases. In germline, CDR1 is ENHRY, CDR2 SYGVKD. The V gene end was trimmed by 4 bases and the J gene end by 7 bases; junction bases not matched to a gene: 4. This CDR3 comprises 13 residues. CDR3 nucleotide sequence: TGTGCCATCAGTGGAACAGGGGGCGGTGAAGCTTTCTTT. It codes for CAISGTGGGEAFF.

The sample holds many counts of this clonotype. The chain employs TRBV5-1 and TRBJ2-7; 9 nucleotides match TRBD1. The CDR3 extends over 17 amino acids. Per germline, CDR1 SGHRS and CDR2 YFSETQ. After removal of 4 bases from V and 2 bases from J, the junction contained 13 bases not matched to a gene. CDR3 loop: CASSPIYGTGIPYEQYF. The CDR3 region has the DNA TGCGCCAGCAGCCCGATATACGGGACAGGGATCCCCTACGAGCAGTACTTC.

The V gene is TRBV4-1, the J gene TRBJ2-7, with TRBD2 identical over 8 bases. The CDR3 extends over 16 amino acids. From germline, CDR1 is MGHRA and CDR2 YSYEKL. V lost 0 bases and J lost 7; bases outside the gene matches: 11. The CDR3 DNA reads TGCGCCAGCAGCCAAGAAGTAGCGGGATACAGAGGTGAGCAGTACTTC. It codes for CASSQEVAGYRGEQYF.